These 26 T cell receptor beta chains were all obtained from the same sample, sequenced in a study of response to subunit inactivated influenza vaccine. TCRdb recomputed calls from the RT-PCR reads with MiXCR, one row per CDR3 protein. The sample holds roughly 700,000 distinct CDR3 sequences, over 11% seen once. The source material was PBMCs from blood, sampled 14 days before vaccination. The source is a man between 45 and 60 years old who received an inactivated influenza vaccine.

This clonotype was observed many times. The chain employs TRBV29-1 and TRBJ2-1; D gene unclear. Trimming cost V 0 bases and J 0 bases, with 12 bases left between them. The germline V gene encodes CDR1 SQVTM and CDR2 ANQGSEA. CDR3 length: 16 amino acids. The DNA for the CDR3 is TGCAGCGTTGAAGATCGGTATGTCAGCTCCTACAATGAGCAGTTCTTC. Encoded protein: CSVEDRYVSSYNEQFF.

V usage is TRBV7-8 and J usage is TRBJ2-7; D unclear. CDR1 SGHVS and CDR2 FQNEAQ come from the germline V gene. Deletions cut 8 bases from V and 2 bases from J, with 7 bases between. The CDR3 is 11 amino acids. The chain's CDR3 is CASATTYEQYF. The CDR3, as DNA: TGTGCCAGCGCTACGACCTACGAGCAGTACTTC. Drawing the rest from reference TRBV7-8 and TRBJ2-7, the complete variable domain is GAGVSQSPRYKVAKRGQDVALRCDPISGHVSLFWYQQALGQGPEFLTYFQNEAQLDKSGLPSDRFFAERPEGSVSTLKIQRTQQEDSAVYLCASATTYEQYFGPGTRLTVT.

The rearrangement links TRBV20-1 to TRBJ2-5; 12 positions match TRBD1. CDR1 is DFQATT, CDR2 SNEGSKA, per germline (reference sequence). V shed 5 bases, J shed 3 bases, and the junction held 13 bases outside the gene matches. This CDR3 spans 17 amino acids. As DNA, the CDR3 is TGCAGTGCTCATGGGGGTCCGGGACAGGGGGCAAAAGAGACCCAGTACTTC. Residues: CSAHGGPGQGAKETQYF.

The chain couples TRBV29-1 to TRBJ2-3; 10 bases line up with TRBD1. In germline, CDR1 is SQVTM, CDR2 ANQGSEA. The CDR3 extends over 14 amino acids. Trimming cost V 3 bases and J 2 bases; bases outside gene matches: 2. The CDR3 coding sequence is TGCAGCGTTGATGGGACAGGGGCCACAGATACGCAGTATTTT. This translates into CSVDGTGATDTQYF.

This clonotype was seen a handful of times. The chain carries TRBV7-2 and TRBJ2-5, with a possible D match to TRBD2 (5 bases). The length of the CDR3 is 15 residues. Germline CDR1 is SGHTA and CDR2 is FQGNSA. V dropped 5 bases and J dropped 2 bases, with 15 bases sitting between them. The CDR3 sequence: CASSPRASKQETQYF. The DNA for the CDR3 is TGTGCCAGCAGCCCGCGGGCTAGCAAACAAGAGACCCAGTACTTC.

V is TRBV12-3 or TRBV12-4 and J is TRBJ2-5; D unresolved. V lost 3 bases to trimming and J lost 3 bases, with 8 bases between them. This CDR3 has 13 residues. The CDR3 DNA sequence: TGTGCCAGCAGTTTTCCCAACGAAGAGACCCAGTACTTC. Translation: CASSFPNEETQYF.

This clonotype was seen more than once but under ten times. The V gene is TRBV18, the J gene TRBJ1-2; 10 bases map to TRBD1. The CDR3 has 15 residues. From germline, CDR1 is KGHSH and CDR2 LQKENI. The ends lost 3 bases at V and 2 bases at J; junction bases unmatched: 3. For the CDR3, the DNA is TGTGCCAGCTCACCCCCGGACAGGGGGAACTATGGCTACACCTTC. Its translation is CASSPPDRGNYGYTF.

The chain links TRBV20-1 to TRBJ2-2; 12 bases agree with TRBD2. CDR1 is DFQATT, CDR2 SNEGSKA, per germline (reference sequence). The CDR3 sequence is 16 residues long. The ends lost 5 bases at V and 4 bases at J; junction bases unmatched: 8. CDR3: CSAPRLAGGSTGELFF. CDR3 sequence (DNA): TGCAGTGCTCCGCGGCTAGCGGGAGGGAGCACCGGGGAGCTGTTTTTT.

This chain joins TRBV28 and TRBJ2-2; D call uncertain. The CDR3 totals 11 residues. Germline CDR1 reads MDHEN; CDR2 reads SYDVKM. Trimming stripped 6 bases from V and 7 bases from J, with 6 bases between. The CDR3 sequence: CASSQIGELFF. The DNA for the CDR3 is TGTGCCAGCAGCCAGATCGGGGAGCTGTTTTTT. Drawing the rest from reference TRBV28 and TRBJ2-2, the complete variable domain is DVKVTQSSRYLVKRTGEKVFLECVQDMDHENMFWYRQDPGLGLRLIYFSYDVKMKEKGDIPEGYSVSREKKERFSLILESASTNQTSMYLCASSQIGELFFGEGSRLTVL.

This clonotype was counted many times. This chain connects TRBV5-1 to TRBJ2-7; D is unclear. Trimming removed 0 bases from V and 6 bases from J, with 7 bases in between. The CDR3 has 12 amino acids. Germline CDR1 reads SGHRS; CDR2 reads YFSETQ. CDR3 DNA sequence: TGCGCCAGCAGCTTGGGAATGGGCGAGCAGTACTTC. Amino acid sequence: CASSLGMGEQYF.

This clonotype was seen many times. The chain's CDR3 is CASSQVMSVNTEAFF. In nucleotides, the CDR3 is TGTGCCAGCAGCCAAGTCATGTCCGTGAACACTGAAGCTTTCTTT. The V and J genes are TRBV4-2 and TRBJ1-1, with D hard to call. Germline loops: CDR1 LGHNA, CDR2 YNFKEQ. With 1 base removed from V and 0 bases from J, the gap between germline ends came to 9 bases. The CDR3 extends over 15 amino acids.

This chain uses TRBV6-2 or TRBV6-3 with TRBJ1-6, with 9 bases aligning to TRBD1. V lost 4 bases to trimming and J lost 9 bases; unmatched junction nucleotides: 7. In germline, CDR1 is MNHEY, CDR2 SVGEGT. The CDR3 spans 15 residues. Written as DNA, the CDR3 is TGTGCCAGCAGTTGGGGACAGGGACGGGCTTCACCCCTCCACTTT. Translated, it gives CASSWGQGRASPLHF.

The chain has TRBV4-3 and TRBJ2-4, with 11 positions matching TRBD1. The CDR3 spans 16 residues. Germline CDR1 is LGHNA and CDR2 is YSLEER. V lost 0 bases and J lost 8; bases outside the gene matches: 6. The CDR3 DNA reads TGCGCCAGCAGCCAAGAGCGGGACAGGGGGATTGACATTCAGTACTTC. It specifies CASSQERDRGIDIQYF.

This clonotype occurred once. This CDR3 is CSASLGGGEQYF. The CDR3 DNA is TGCAGTGCTTCACTCGGTGGGGGAGAGCAGTACTTC. The chain uses TRBV20-1 and TRBJ2-7; D tentatively reads TRBD1 or TRBD2 (5 bases each). The CDR3 runs 12 residues. The V gene's germline CDR1 is DFQATT and CDR2 SNEGSKA (reference sequence). The V and J ends lost 5 bases and 7 bases respectively, with 15 bases between them.

The rearrangement links TRBV6-2 or TRBV6-3 to TRBJ2-7; D is uncertain. Trimming took off 2 bases at V and 6 bases at J, with 8 bases between the two ends. The germline V gene encodes CDR1 MNHEY and CDR2 SVGEGT. The CDR3 is 12 amino acids. The CDR3 sequence is CASSYQGSEQYF. The CDR3 DNA reads as TGTGCCAGCAGTTACCAAGGAAGCGAGCAGTACTTC.

The chain carries TRBV5-1 and TRBJ1-2; TRBD1 matches at 7 bases. Germline CDR1 SGHRS, CDR2 YFSETQ. The CDR3 runs 16 residues. V shed 3 bases and J 4 bases; nucleotides not matched to a gene: 12. CDR3 loop: CASSYAGDSRVYGYTF. CDR3 coding DNA: TGCGCCAGCAGCTACGCCGGGGACAGTCGGGTCTATGGCTACACCTTC.

The sample holds a few counts of this clonotype. The genes are TRBV10-2 and TRBJ2-5; 7 bases are shared with TRBD1. This CDR3 has 16 amino acids. In germline, CDR1 is WSHSY, CDR2 SAAADI. With V trimmed by 3 bases and J by 3 bases, 10 bases remained unmatched. CDR3 residues: CASSDNWTGFKETQYF. The CDR3 DNA sequence: TGCGCCAGCAGTGATAATTGGACAGGTTTCAAAGAGACCCAGTACTTC.

This clonotype has only a few counts. This chain links TRBV29-1 with TRBJ2-3; D call uncertain. Between the trimmed V and J ends, which lost 5 bases and 7 bases, there was a span of 13 bases. The CDR3 has 12 residues. Germline values: CDR1 SQVTM, CDR2 ANQGSEA. The CDR3 region is CSVNPPEYTQYF. CDR3 bases: TGCAGCGTTAACCCGCCAGAATATACGCAGTATTTT.

The CDR3 spells CASSRTGAGSYEQYF. The CDR3 DNA sequence: TGCGCCAGCAGCCGGACAGGAGCAGGATCCTACGAGCAGTACTTC. This chain links TRBV5-1 with TRBJ2-7, with 7 bases fitting TRBD1. Germline V gene lookup returns CDR1 SGHRS and CDR2 YFSETQ. The junction had 8 bases not matched to a gene; V was cut back by 4 bases and J by 1 base. This CDR3 comprises 15 residues.

This clonotype was found a few times. The chain employs TRBV12-3 or TRBV12-4 and TRBJ2-1, with 7 bases identical to TRBD2. V shed 8 bases, J shed 6 bases, and the junction held 10 bases outside the gene matches. The CDR3 is 14 amino acids. The CDR3 reads CASSLGGTFNEQFF. The CDR3 DNA reads TGTGCCAGCTCACTCGGGGGGACTTTCAATGAGCAGTTCTTC.

This clonotype was counted only a few times. The chain's CDR3 is CASSPHRDYGYTF. CDR3 bases: TGTGCCAGCAGCCCCCACAGGGACTATGGCTACACCTTC. V gene TRBV9 combines with J gene TRBJ1-2; possibly TRBD1 for D (6 bases). Germline CDR1 reads SGDLS; CDR2 reads YYNGEE. Deletions cut 4 bases from V and 3 bases from J, with 10 bases between. This CDR3 spans 13 amino acids.

On this clonotype itself: The CDR3 does not close with the conserved phenylalanine or tryptophan, likely indicating a read error. Because the CDR3's place on the DNA is in doubt, the DNA is left out and the CDR3 is given as listed by TCRdb. J is TRBJ2-4 and V is TRBV5-6; TRBD1, the table's D call, was not compared with the DNA. Inclusive of both ends, the CDR3 amounts to 11 amino acids. Germline V lookup: CDR1 SGHDT, CDR2 YYEEEE. The CDR3: CAPDGDRRSLT.

V usage is TRBV6-1 and J usage is TRBJ2-1; TRBD1 aligns across 9 bases. Germline assignment: CDR1 MNHNS and CDR2 SASEGT. Trimming cost V 6 bases and J 9 bases; bases outside gene matches: 15. The CDR3 sequence is 16 residues long. The chain's CDR3 is CASRVLPGQGIGEQFF. The CDR3 DNA sequence: TGTGCCAGCAGAGTATTACCGGGACAGGGTATAGGTGAGCAGTTCTTC.

The V gene is TRBV15, the J gene TRBJ2-7; no definite D call. This CDR3 spans 14 amino acids. Germline CDR1 and CDR2: LNHNV and YYDKDF (reference sequence). V was clipped by 0 bases and J by 7 bases, with 13 bases between them. The CDR3 coding sequence is TGTGCCACCAGCAGAGATGCCGTCTCATGGGAGCAGTACTTC. As protein: CATSRDAVSWEQYF.

This clonotype was recorded a few times. This chain links TRBV3-1 with TRBJ2-2, with 8 positions matching TRBD1. V dropped 4 bases and J dropped 2; count of bases not matched to a gene: 6. The CDR3 is 16 amino acids. CDR1 and CDR2 (germline): LGHDT, YNNKEL (reference sequence). CDR3 coding DNA: TGTGCCAGCAGCCCCATCGGGACAGGCAACACCGGGGAGCTGTTTTTT. It encodes CASSPIGTGNTGELFF.

This clonotype was seen more than once but under ten times. The V and J genes are TRBV18 and TRBJ1-1; tentatively, D is TRBD1 (5 bases). CDR1 and CDR2 from the germline V gene are KGHSH and LQKENI. This CDR3 has 15 residues. Trimming took 5 bases from V and 3 from J, leaving 16 bases between them. CDR3 in DNA: TGTGCCAGCTCAACATCCCTCGGGGGGGACACTGAAGCTTTCTTT. Translated: CASSTSLGGDTEAFF.